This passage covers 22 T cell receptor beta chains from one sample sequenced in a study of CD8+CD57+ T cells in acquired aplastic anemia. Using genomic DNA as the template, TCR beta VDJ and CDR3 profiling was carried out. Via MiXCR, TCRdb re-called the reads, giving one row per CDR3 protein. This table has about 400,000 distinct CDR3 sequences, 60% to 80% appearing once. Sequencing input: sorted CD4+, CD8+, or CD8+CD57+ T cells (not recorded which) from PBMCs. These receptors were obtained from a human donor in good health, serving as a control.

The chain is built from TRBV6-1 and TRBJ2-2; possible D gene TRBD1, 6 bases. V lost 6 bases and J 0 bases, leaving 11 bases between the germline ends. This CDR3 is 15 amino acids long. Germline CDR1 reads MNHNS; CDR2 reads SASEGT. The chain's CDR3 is CASRQRTANTGELFF. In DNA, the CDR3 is TGTGCCAGCAGACAGCGGACAGCGAACACCGGGGAGCTGTTTTTT.

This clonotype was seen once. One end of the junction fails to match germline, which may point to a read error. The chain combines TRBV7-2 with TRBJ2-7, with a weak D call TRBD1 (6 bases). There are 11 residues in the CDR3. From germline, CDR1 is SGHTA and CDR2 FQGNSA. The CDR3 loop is CASSLGQALCF. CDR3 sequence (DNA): TGTGCCAGCAGCTTAGGACAGGCTTTGTGTTTC. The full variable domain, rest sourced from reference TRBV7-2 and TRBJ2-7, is GAGVSQSPSNKVTEKGKDVELRCDPISGHTALYWYRQSLGQGLEFLIYFQGNSAPDKSGLPSDRFSAERTGGSVSTLTIQRTQQEDSAVYLCASSLGQALCFGPGTRLTVT.

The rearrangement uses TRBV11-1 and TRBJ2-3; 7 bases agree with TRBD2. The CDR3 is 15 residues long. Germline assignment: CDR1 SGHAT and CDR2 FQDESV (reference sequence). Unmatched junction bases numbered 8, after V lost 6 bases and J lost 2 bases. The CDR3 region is CASSEDGGNTDTQYF. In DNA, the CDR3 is TGTGCCAGCAGTGAGGACGGGGGGAACACAGATACGCAGTATTTT.

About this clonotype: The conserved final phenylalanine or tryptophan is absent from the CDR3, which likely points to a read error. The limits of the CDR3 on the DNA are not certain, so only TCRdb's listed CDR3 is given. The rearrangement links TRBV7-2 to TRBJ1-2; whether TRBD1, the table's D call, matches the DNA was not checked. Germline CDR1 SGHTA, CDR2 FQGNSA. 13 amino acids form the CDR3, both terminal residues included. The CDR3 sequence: CASSQVGELGDTQ.

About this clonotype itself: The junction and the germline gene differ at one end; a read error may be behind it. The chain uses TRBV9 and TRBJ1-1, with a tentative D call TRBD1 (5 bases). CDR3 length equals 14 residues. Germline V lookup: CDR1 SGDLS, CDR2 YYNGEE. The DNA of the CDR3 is TGTGCCAGCAGCGAGGTCGAGCGGGGGACGCCAGCTGTCTTT. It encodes CASSEVERGTPAVF.

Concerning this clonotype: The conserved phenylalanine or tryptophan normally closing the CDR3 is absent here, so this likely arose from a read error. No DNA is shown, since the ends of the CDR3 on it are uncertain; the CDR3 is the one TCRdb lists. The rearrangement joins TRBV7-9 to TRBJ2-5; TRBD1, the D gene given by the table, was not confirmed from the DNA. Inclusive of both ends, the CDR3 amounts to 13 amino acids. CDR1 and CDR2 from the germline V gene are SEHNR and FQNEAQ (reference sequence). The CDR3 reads CASSSTGTGLLAS.

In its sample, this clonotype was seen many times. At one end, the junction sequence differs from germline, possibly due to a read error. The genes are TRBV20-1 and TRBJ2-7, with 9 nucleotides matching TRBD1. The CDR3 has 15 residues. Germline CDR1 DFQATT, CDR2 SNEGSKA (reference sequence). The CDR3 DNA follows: TGCAGTGCTAGGGATCCGGGACAGGGCTCCGACGAGCAGTACTTC. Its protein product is CSARDPGQGSDEQYF.

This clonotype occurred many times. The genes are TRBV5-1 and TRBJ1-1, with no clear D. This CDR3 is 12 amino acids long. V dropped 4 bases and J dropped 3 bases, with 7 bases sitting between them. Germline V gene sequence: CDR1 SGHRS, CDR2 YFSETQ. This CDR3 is CASSPDYTEAFF. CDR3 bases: TGCGCCAGCAGCCCGGACTACACTGAAGCTTTCTTT.

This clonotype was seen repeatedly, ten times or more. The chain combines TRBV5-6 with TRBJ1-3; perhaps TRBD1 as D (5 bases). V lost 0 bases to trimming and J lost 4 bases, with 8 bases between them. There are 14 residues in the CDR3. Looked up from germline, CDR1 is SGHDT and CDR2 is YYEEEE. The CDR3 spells CASSLVGTGNTIYF. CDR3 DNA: TGTGCCAGCAGCTTGGTGGGGACGGGAAACACCATATATTTT.

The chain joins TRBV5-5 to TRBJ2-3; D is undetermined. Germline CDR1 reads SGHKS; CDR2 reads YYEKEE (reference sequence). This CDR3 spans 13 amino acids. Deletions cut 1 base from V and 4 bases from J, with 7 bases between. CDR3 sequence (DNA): TGTGCCAGCAGCTTGTGGGCAGCAGATACGCAGTATTTT. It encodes CASSLWAADTQYF.

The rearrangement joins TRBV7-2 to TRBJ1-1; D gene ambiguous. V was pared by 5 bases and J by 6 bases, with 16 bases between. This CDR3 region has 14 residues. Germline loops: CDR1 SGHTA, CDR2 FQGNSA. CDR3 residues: CASSPERVKAEAFF. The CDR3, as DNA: TGTGCCAGCAGCCCAGAGAGGGTGAAAGCTGAAGCTTTCTTT.

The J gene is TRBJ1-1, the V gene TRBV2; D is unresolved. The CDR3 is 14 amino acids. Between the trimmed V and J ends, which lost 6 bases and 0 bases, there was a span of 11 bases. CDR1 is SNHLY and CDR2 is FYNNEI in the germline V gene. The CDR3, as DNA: TGTGCCAGCAGCTCTCCAACACTGAACACTGAAGCTTTCTTT. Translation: CASSSPTLNTEAFF. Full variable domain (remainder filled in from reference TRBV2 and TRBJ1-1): EPEVTQTPSHQVTQMGQEVILRCVPISNHLYFYWYRQILGQKVEFLVSFYNNEISEKSEIFDDQFSVERPDGSNFTLKIRSTKLEDSAMYFCASSSPTLNTEAFFGQGTRLTVV.

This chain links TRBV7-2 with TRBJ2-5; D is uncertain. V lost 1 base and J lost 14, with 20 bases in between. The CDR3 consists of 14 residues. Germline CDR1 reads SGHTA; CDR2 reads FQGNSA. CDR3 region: CASSLDPRNYGYYF. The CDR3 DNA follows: TGTGCCAGCAGCTTAGATCCAAGGAACTATGGCTACTACTTC.

For the CDR3, the DNA is TGTGCCAGCAGCTTAGGCACCCCCTACGAGCAGTACTTCCTGTTTTTT. As protein: CASSLGTPYEQYFLFF. This chain uses TRBV7-8 with TRBJ1-4, with D hard to call. V gave up 1 base and J gave up 14 bases, with 23 bases separating them. Germline V lookup: CDR1 SGHVS, CDR2 FQNEAQ. The length of the CDR3 is 16 residues.

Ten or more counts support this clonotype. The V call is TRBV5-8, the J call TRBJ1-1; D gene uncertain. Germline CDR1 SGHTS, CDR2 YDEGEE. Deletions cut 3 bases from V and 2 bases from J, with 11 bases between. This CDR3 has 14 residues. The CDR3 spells CASSSSYTNTEAFF. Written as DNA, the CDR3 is TGTGCCAGCAGCTCCTCGTACACAAACACTGAAGCTTTCTTT.

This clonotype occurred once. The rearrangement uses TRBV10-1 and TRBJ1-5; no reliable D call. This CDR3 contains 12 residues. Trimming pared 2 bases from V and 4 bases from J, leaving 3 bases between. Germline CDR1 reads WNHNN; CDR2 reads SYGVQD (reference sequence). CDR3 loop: CASSESNQPQHF. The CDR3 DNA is TGCGCCAGCAGTGAGAGTAATCAGCCCCAGCATTTT.

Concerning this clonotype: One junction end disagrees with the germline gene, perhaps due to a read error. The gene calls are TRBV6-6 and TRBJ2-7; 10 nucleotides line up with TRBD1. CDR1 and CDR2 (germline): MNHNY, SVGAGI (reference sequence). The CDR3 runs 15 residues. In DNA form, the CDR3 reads TGTGCCAGCAGTATAAGGACAGGGGGAACCTACGGGCAGTACTTC. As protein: CASSIRTGGTYGQYF.

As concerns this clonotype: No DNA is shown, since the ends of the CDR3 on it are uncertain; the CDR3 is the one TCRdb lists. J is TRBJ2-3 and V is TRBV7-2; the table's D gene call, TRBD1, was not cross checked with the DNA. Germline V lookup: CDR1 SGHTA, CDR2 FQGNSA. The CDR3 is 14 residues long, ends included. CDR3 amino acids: CASSPGADTQYFYF.

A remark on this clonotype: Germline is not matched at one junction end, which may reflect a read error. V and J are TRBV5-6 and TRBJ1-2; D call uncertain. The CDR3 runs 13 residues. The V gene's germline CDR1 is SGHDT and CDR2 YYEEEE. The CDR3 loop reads CASSSWEADGYTF. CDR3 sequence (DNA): TGCGCCAGCAGCAGCTGGGAGGCGGACGGCTACACCTTC. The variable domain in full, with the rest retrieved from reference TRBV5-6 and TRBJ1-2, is DAGVTQSPTHLIKTRGQQVTLRCSPKSGHDTVSWYQQALGQGPQFIFQYYEEEERQRGNFPDRFSGHQFPNYSSELNVNALLLGDSALYLCASSSWEADGYTFGSGTRLTVV.

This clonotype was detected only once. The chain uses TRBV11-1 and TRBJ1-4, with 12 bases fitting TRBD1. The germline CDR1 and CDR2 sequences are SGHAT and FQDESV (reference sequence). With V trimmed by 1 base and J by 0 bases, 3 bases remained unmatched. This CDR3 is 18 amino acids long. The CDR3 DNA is TGTGCCAGCAGCTTAGGGGACAGGGGGCCTGCAACTAATGAAAAACTGTTTTTT. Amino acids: CASSLGDRGPATNEKLFF.

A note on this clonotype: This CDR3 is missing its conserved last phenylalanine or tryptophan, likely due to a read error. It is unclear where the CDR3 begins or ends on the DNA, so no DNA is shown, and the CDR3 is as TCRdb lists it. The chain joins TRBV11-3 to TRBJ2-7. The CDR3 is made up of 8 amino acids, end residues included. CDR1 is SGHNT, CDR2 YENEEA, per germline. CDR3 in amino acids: CAGSLGGN.

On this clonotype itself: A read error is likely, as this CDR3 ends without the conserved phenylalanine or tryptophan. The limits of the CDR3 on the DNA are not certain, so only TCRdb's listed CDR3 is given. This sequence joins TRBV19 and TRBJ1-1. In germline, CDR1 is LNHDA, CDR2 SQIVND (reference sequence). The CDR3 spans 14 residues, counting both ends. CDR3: CASSPPVMNALALQ.